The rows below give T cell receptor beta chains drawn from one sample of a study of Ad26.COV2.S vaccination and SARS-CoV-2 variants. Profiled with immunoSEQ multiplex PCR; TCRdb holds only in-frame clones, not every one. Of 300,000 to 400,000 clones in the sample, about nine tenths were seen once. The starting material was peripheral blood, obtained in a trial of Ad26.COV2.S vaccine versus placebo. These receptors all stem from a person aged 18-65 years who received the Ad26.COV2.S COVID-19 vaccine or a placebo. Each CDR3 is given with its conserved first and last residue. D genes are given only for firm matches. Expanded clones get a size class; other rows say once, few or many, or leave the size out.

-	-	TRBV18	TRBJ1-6	CASSSLVDSYNNSPLHF	TGTGCCAGCTCTTCCCTCGTTGACAGCTACAATAATTCACCCCTCCACTTT
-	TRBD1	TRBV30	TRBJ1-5	CAWSVGRTGGIPQHF	TGTGCCTGGAGTGTAGGGCGGACAGGGGGGATCCCCCAGCATTTT
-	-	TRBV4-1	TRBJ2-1	CASSQSGNNEQFF	TGCGCCAGCAGCCAAAGCGGCAACAATGAGCAGTTCTTC
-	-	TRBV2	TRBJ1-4	CASSEAGYEKLFF	TGTGCCAGCAGTGAAGCAGGGTACGAAAAACTGTTTTTT
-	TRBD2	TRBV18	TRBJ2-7	CASSGGLAGEQYF	TGTGCCAGCTCAGGGGGACTAGCTGGCGAGCAGTACTTC
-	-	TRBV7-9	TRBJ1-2	CASSSGDGLGYTF	TGTGCCAGCAGCTCTGGGGACGGGCTCGGCTACACCTTC
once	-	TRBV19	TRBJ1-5	CASSIIRENQPQHF	TGTGCCAGTAGTATAATCAGGGAAAATCAGCCCCAGCATTTT
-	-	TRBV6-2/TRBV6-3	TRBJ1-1	CASSYRPNTEAFF	TGTGCCAGCAGTTACCGGCCTAACACTGAAGCTTTCTTT
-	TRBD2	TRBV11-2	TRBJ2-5	CASSLPGPRGETQYF	TGTGCCAGCAGCTTACCGGGCCCGCGGGGGGAGACCCAGTACTTC
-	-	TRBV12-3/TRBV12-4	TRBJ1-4	CASSMPNEKLFF	TGTGCCAGCAGTATGCCTAATGAAAAACTGTTTTTT
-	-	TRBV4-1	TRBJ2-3	CASSQDWGAGKGYF	TGCGCCAGCAGCCAAGATTGGGGGGCCGGGAAAGGGTATTTT
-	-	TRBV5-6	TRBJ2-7	CASSLDRPYEQYF	TGTGCCAGCAGCCTGGACAGACCCTACGAGCAGTACTTC
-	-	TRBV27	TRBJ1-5	CASSLTAGESNQPQHF	TGTGCCAGCAGTTTAACCGCAGGGGAGAGCAATCAGCCCCAGCATTTT
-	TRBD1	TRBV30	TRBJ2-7	CARTGTGLYEQYF	TGTGCCCGGACTGGGACAGGACTTTACGAGCAGTACTTC
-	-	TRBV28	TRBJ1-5	CASSQGGDNQPQHF	TGTGCCAGCAGTCAAGGTGGAGACAATCAGCCCCAGCATTTT
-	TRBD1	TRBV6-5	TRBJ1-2	CASSPTGGGYTF	TGTGCCAGCAGCCCCACAGGGGGCGGCTACACCTTC
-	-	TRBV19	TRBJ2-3	CASSIRGPPTDTQYF	TGTGCCAGTAGTATAAGGGGCCCACCCACAGATACGCAGTATTTT
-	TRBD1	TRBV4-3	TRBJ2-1	CASSQYGTDPYNEQFF	TGCGCCAGCAGCCAATACGGGACAGATCCATACAATGAGCAGTTCTTC
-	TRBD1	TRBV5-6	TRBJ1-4	CASSGGQLNEKLFF	TGTGCCAGCAGCGGGGGACAGCTTAATGAAAAACTGTTTTTT
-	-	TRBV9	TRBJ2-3	CASSVFQDTQYF	TGTGCCAGCAGCGTATTTCAAGATACGCAGTATTTT
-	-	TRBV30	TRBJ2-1	CATSAVSSYNEQFF	TGTGCCACCTCAGCGGTTAGCTCCTACAATGAGCAGTTCTTC
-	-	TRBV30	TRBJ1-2	CAWSTVPGNYGYTF	TGTGCCTGGAGCACGGTACCGGGCAACTATGGCTACACCTTC
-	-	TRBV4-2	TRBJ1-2	CASSADRDYGYTF	TGTGCCAGCAGCGCGGACAGAGATTATGGCTACACCTTC
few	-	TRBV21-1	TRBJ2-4	CASSMRTGEAKNIQYF	TGTGCCAGCAGCATGCGGACAGGGGAGGCCAAAAACATTCAGTACTTC
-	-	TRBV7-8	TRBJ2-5	CASSLVSPEQETQYF	TGTGCCAGCAGCTTAGTTTCCCCAGAACAAGAGACCCAGTACTTC
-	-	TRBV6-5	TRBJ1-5	CASYTGIRNQPQHF	TGTGCCAGCTATACAGGGATTCGTAATCAGCCCCAGCATTTT
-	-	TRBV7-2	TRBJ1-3	CASRNTWQGGNTIYF	TGTGCCAGCCGAAACACGTGGCAGGGGGGAAACACCATATATTTT
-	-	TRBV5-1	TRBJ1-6	CASSRLDAYNSPLHF	TGCGCCAGCAGCCGCCTGGACGCCTATAATTCACCCCTCCACTTT
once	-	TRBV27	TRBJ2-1	CASFPEGVLGGNEQFF	TGTGCCAGCTTTCCAGAAGGGGTTTTGGGGGGCAATGAGCAGTTCTTC
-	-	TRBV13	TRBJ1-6	CASSPRTASYNSPLHF	TGTGCCAGCAGCCCCCGGACAGCCTCCTATAATTCACCCCTCCACTTT
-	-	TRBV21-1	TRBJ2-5	CASSPHGVQETQYF	TGTGCCAGCAGCCCCCACGGGGTACAAGAGACCCAGTACTTC
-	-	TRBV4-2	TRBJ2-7	CASSPSGYEQYF	TGTGCCAGCAGCCCCTCGGGCTACGAGCAGTACTTC
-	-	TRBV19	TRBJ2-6	CASSIGGTGANVLTF	TGTGCCAGTAGTATAGGGGGGACTGGGGCCAACGTCCTGACTTTC
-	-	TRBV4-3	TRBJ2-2	CASSQDWGDTGELFF	TGCGCCAGCAGCCAAGATTGGGGCGACACCGGGGAGCTGTTTTTT
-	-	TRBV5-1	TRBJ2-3	CASSYQGGADTQYF	TGCGCCAGCAGCTACCAGGGAGGTGCAGATACGCAGTATTTT
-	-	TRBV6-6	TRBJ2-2	CASSPAWSEWGTGELFF	TGTGCCAGCAGTCCCGCATGGAGCGAGTGGGGCACCGGGGAGCTGTTTTTT
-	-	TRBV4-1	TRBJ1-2	CASSQVTGLFYGYTF	TGCGCCAGCAGCCAAGTTACAGGCCTTTTCTATGGCTACACCTTC